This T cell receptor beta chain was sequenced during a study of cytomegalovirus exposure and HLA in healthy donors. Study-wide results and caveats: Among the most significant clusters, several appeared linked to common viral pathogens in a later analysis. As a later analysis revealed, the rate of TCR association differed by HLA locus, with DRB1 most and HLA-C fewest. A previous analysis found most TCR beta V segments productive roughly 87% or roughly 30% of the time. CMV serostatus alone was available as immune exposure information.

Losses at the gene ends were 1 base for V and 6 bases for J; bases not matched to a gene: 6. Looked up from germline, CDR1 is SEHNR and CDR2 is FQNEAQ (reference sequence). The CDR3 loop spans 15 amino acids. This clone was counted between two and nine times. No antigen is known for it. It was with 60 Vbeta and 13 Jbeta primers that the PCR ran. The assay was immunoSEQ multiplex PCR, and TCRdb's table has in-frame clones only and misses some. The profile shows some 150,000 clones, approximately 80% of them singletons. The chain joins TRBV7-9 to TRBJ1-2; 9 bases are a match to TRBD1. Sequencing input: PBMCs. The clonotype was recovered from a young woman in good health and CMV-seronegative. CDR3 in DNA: TGTGCCAGCAGCTTAGGCTCGCGGACAGGGGATGGCTACACCTTC. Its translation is CASSLGSRTGDGYTF.